This T cell receptor beta chain originates from a study of somatic reversion in DOCK8 deficiency (dated by TCRdb to 2020 to 2022). Regarding the study in general: In the study, T cell receptor beta repertoires were compared across three groups: DOCK8-deficient patients, DOCK8-revertant patients and healthy volunteers. The DOCK8-deficient patients included in the study had been described in earlier reports. The ways in which somatic reversion of pathogenic DOCK8 variants alters lymphocyte differentiation and function in DOCK8 deficiency were investigated. Broader findings and caveats from the paper: The source material for each sample, whole blood versus PBMCs, was not specified per sample in the methods.

CDR1 and CDR2 were assigned from the germline V gene as MGHRA and YSYEKL. Trimming costs V 8 bases and J 0 bases, and their ends lie 14 bases apart. Including cysteine and phenylalanine, the CDR3 has 14 amino acids. The only DNA kept is the CDR3, 42 bases in frame from the first base. Blood for healthy controls was obtained from volunteer donors provided by blood services in Australia and France. For the TCR repertoire analysis, genomic DNA was extracted either from whole blood samples or from PBMCs. Libraries were built with multiplex PCR. Using EuroClonality-NGS primers, the TRB libraries were generated through a one-step amplicon PCR run on 100 ng genomic DNA. TRB amplicons were sequenced on Illumina MiSeq instruments with 2 x 250 bp version 2 chemistry. Per the source publication's procedure: Primary TRB sequence analysis and V(D)J annotation were performed with IMGT/HighV-QUEST. Once nonfunctional clones had been removed and the data downsampled for comparisons between samples, VDJtools was used to evaluate repertoire diversity and composition. TCRdb passed the public sequencing reads through fastp at Q25 and MiXCR, retaining productive beta sequences. Rows merge per CDR3 protein into single entries with the most common DNA and genes. The V and J calls were determined by TCRdb, not by the authors. In all, the sample holds 2,700 or so distinct CDR3 sequences, and approximately 24% of those were seen once. The ten biggest clones cover 9% to 9.5% of the sample.

A word on this clonotype: What antigen it recognizes has not been identified. Within one base of it there is no much larger clone, and no base qualities were kept.

This clonotype was obtained from a human donor in good health. The V gene is TRBV4-1 and the J gene is TRBJ2-7; the D gene assignment is ambiguous. Sample: peripheral blood. The DNA sequence follows: TGCGCCAGCGCCGATCTGAAGAGCTCCTACGAGCAGTACTTC. It is translated as CASADLKSSYEQYF.